This T cell receptor (beta chain) was identified in a study of OX40 agonist ivuxolimab in advanced cancers. Looking at the study overall: Three dose-escalation patients had partial responses: one with hepatocellular carcinoma and two with cutaneous melanoma.

Comments on this clone: No antigen is known for it.

Germline CDR1 reads MNHNY; CDR2 reads SVGAGI (reference sequence). The V and J ends lost 8 bases and 4 bases respectively, with 21 bases between them. The CDR3 has 16 amino acids. Study-wide points: In the expanded peripheral T cells, antigen specificity was never determined.

Generated by immunoSEQ multiplex PCR, the TCRdb table keeps only in-frame clones and is missing some. The repertoire has approximately 78,000 clones, more than 75% of them found once; the top ten carry 6.5% to 7.5%. The chain combines TRBV6-6 with TRBJ1-5; no definite D call. The sample here was CD4+ or CD8+ T cells sorted from blood, taken in a trial of the OX40 agonist ivuxolimab. The sequence derives from an adult with an advanced solid tumor such as melanoma, head and neck, liver or kidney cancer. CDR3 bases: TGTGCCAGCGTCCCAGGCGTACAGCCTTTAAATCAGCCCCAGCATTTT. Encoded protein: CASVPGVQPLNQPQHF.